This paragraph covers one T cell receptor (beta chain) sequence. This record belongs to a study of OX40 agonist ivuxolimab in advanced cancers. Germline lookup yields CDR1 MGHRA and CDR2 YSYEKL. With 3 bases clipped from V and 1 base from J, the junction kept 12 bases outside the gene matches. The CDR3 has 18 residues. Generated by immunoSEQ multiplex PCR, the TCRdb table keeps only in-frame clones and is missing some. The sample yields about 80,000 clones, more than 70% seen once. This chain connects TRBV4-1 to TRBJ2-7; 10 nucleotides line up with TRBD1. The sequence was collected from an adult with an advanced solid tumor such as melanoma, head and neck, liver or kidney cancer. This specimen consisted of CD4+ or CD8+ T cells sorted from blood, obtained in a trial of the OX40 agonist ivuxolimab. The CDR3 protein is CASSHLTGGASKSYEQYF. CDR3 bases: TGCGCCAGCAGCCACCTGACAGGGGGCGCATCCAAGTCCTACGAGCAGTACTTC.